One and the same sample provided the 22 T cell receptor beta chains below, sequenced in a study of cytomegalovirus exposure and HLA in healthy donors. The PCR contained 60 Vbeta and 13 Jbeta primers. Method: immunoSEQ multiplex PCR; TCRdb's copy keeps in-frame clones and lacks some. The sample table includes approximately 130,000 clones. Sequencing was done on a sample of PBMCs. The receptors originated from a woman in her fifties or sixties in good health and CMV-seronegative.

The CDR3 sequence is CASSLDPTSGRHNEQFF. CDR3 sequence (DNA): TGCGCCAGCAGCTTGGATCCGACTAGCGGGAGGCATAATGAGCAGTTCTTC. The V and J genes are TRBV5-1 and TRBJ2-1; 13 nucleotides agree with TRBD2. Germline lookup yields CDR1 SGHRS and CDR2 YFSETQ. The length of the CDR3 is 17 residues. V trimming: 0 bases; J trimming: 7 bases; junction bases outside the gene matches: 7.

This chain links TRBV27 with TRBJ2-3; D gene ambiguous. V gave up 4 bases and J gave up 3 bases, with 5 bases separating them. CDR3 length equals 12 residues. CDR1 is MNHEY and CDR2 is SMNVEV in the germline V gene (reference sequence). CDR3 loop: CASSYGTDTQYF. CDR3 DNA: TGTGCCAGCAGTTACGGTACAGATACGCAGTATTTT.

J is TRBJ2-3 and V is TRBV6-4; 11 nucleotides line up with TRBD2. Germline-derived CDR1 and CDR2 are MRHNA and SNTAGT. The CDR3 length is 15 residues. The junction had 1 base not matched to a gene; V was cut back by 3 bases and J by 2 bases. CDR3 DNA sequence: TGTGCCAGCAGTGAGACTAGCGGGAACACAGATACGCAGTATTTT. This sequence encodes CASSETSGNTDTQYF.

The V and J genes are TRBV2 and TRBJ1-6; tentative D call: TRBD1 (5 bases). The V end lost 6 bases, the J end lost 10 bases, and 16 bases lay between the germline ends. CDR1 and CDR2 from the germline V gene are SNHLY and FYNNEI. The CDR3 has 14 amino acids. The CDR3 loop reads CASRGREGMSPLHF. The CDR3 DNA reads as TGTGCCAGCAGGGGCAGGGAAGGGATGTCACCCCTCCACTTT.

The chain is built from TRBV28 and TRBJ1-5, with D maybe TRBD1 (5 bases). Trimming took 7 bases from V and 5 from J, leaving 15 bases between them. The CDR3 spans 14 residues. Germline CDR1 is MDHEN and CDR2 is SYDVKM. This CDR3 reads CASTRWGGDQPQHF. As DNA, the CDR3 is TGTGCCAGCACTAGATGGGGGGGGGATCAGCCCCAGCATTTT.

The DNA for the CDR3 is TGTGCCAGCCTAGGGACAGCCGTTCTATATGGCTACACCTTC. Amino acids: CASLGTAVLYGYTF. The gene calls are TRBV2 and TRBJ1-2; 7 nucleotides align to TRBD1. The trim removed 8 bases at V and 5 bases at J, leaving 11 bases unmatched. Germline V gene data show CDR1 as SNHLY and CDR2 as FYNNEI. The CDR3 contains 14 residues. Filled out from reference TRBV2 and TRBJ1-2, the complete variable domain reads EPEVTQTPSHQVTQMGQEVILRCVPISNHLYFYWYRQILGQKVEFLVSFYNNEISEKSEIFDDQFSVERPDGSNFTLKIRSTKLEDSAMYFCASLGTAVLYGYTFGSGTRLTVV.

The chain is built from TRBV5-1 and TRBJ2-1, with D perhaps TRBD2 (5 bases). Germline CDR1 and CDR2: SGHRS and YFSETQ. Trimming took off 4 bases at V and 3 bases at J, with 5 bases between the two ends. The CDR3 sequence is 12 residues long. The CDR3 sequence: CASSRDYNEQFF. The CDR3 bases are TGCGCCAGCAGCCGGGACTACAATGAGCAGTTCTTC.

This chain uses TRBV6-5 with TRBJ1-1; TRBD1 agrees at 8 bases. There are 15 residues in the CDR3. V was pared by 6 bases and J by 5 bases, with 11 bases of the junction left unmatched. Germline values: CDR1 MNHEY, CDR2 SVGAGI. As DNA, the CDR3 is TGTGCCAGCAGCTTACGCTGGACAGGGAGGACTGAAGCTTTCTTT. The encoded protein is CASSLRWTGRTEAFF.

The chain is built from TRBV28 and TRBJ2-5; a weak D match, TRBD2 (6 bases). The J call may be faulty, since TRBJ2-7 better matches the DNA end. In germline, CDR1 is MDHEN, CDR2 SYDVKM. The CDR3 is 13 residues long. CDR3: CASEGTSNYEQYF. Here the CDR3 DNA reads TGTGCCAGCGAGGGGACTTCAAACTACGAGCAGTACTTC.

The chain combines TRBV19 with TRBJ1-1; no definite D call. CDR1 and CDR2 (germline): LNHDA, SQIVND (reference sequence). The germline V and J ends were trimmed by 7 bases and 3 bases, with 9 bases remaining between them. The CDR3 is made up of 12 amino acids. CDR3 DNA: TGTGCCAGTACCATGTCCCACACTGAAGCTTTCTTT. Residues: CASTMSHTEAFF. The entire variable domain, with the rest obtained from reference TRBV19 and TRBJ1-1, is as follows: DGGITQSPKYLFRKEGQNVTLSCEQNLNHDAMYWYRQDPGQGLRLIYYSQIVNDFQKGDIAEGYSVSREKKESFPLTVTSAQKNPTAFYLCASTMSHTEAFFGQGTRLTVV.

The J gene is TRBJ2-3, the V gene TRBV5-1; D is perhaps TRBD1 (6 bases). The V end lost 0 bases, the J end lost 6 bases, and 20 bases lay between the germline ends. The CDR3 extends over 17 amino acids. CDR1 is SGHRS and CDR2 is YFSETQ in the germline V gene. CDR3 in amino acids: CASSLARDTREGDTQYF. In DNA, the CDR3 is TGCGCCAGCAGCTTGGCCAGGGACACACGGGAAGGGGATACGCAGTATTTT.

The gene calls are TRBV28 and TRBJ1-5, with D unclear. Trimming stripped 6 bases from V and 0 bases from J, with 15 bases between. Looked up from germline, CDR1 is MDHEN and CDR2 is SYDVKM. CDR3 length equals 16 residues. CDR3 nucleotide sequence: TGTGCCAGCAGCCCCCTTATCCTTCTTAGCAATCAGCCCCAGCATTTT. It specifies CASSPLILLSNQPQHF.

The chain recombines TRBV2 with TRBJ2-5; D possibly corresponds to TRBD1 (5 bases). Germline assignment: CDR1 SNHLY and CDR2 FYNNEI. This CDR3 has 13 residues. Trimming took 4 bases from V and 1 from J, leaving 7 bases between them. The CDR3 sequence is CASSVDSQETQYF. CDR3 DNA sequence: TGTGCCAGCAGTGTAGACAGCCAAGAGACCCAGTACTTC. The whole variable domain, filled in from reference TRBV2 and TRBJ2-5, reads EPEVTQTPSHQVTQMGQEVILRCVPISNHLYFYWYRQILGQKVEFLVSFYNNEISEKSEIFDDQFSVERPDGSNFTLKIRSTKLEDSAMYFCASSVDSQETQYFGPGTRLLVL.

In DNA, the CDR3 is TGTGCCAGCATCCAAACGGGGGTAGACTATGGCTACACCTTC. Translation gives CASIQTGVDYGYTF. The chain employs TRBV6-6 and TRBJ1-2; maybe TRBD1 (5 bases). The V end was cut by 7 bases, the J end by 3 bases, with 15 bases between. The CDR3 is made up of 14 amino acids. The germline gives CDR1 MNHNY, CDR2 SVGAGI (reference sequence).

The chain links TRBV18 to TRBJ2-3; weak D call: TRBD1 (6 bases). V was pared by 2 bases and J by 4 bases, with 19 bases between. This CDR3 has 17 residues. Germline CDR1 is KGHSH and CDR2 is LQKENI. CDR3: CASSPKGTGNPADTQYF. CDR3 in DNA: TGTGCCAGCTCACCAAAGGGAACAGGGAATCCCGCAGATACGCAGTATTTT. Together with reference TRBV18 and TRBJ2-3, the CDR3 gives the full variable domain: NAGVMQNPRHLVRRRGQEARLRCSPMKGHSHVYWYRQLPEEGLKFMVYLQKENIIDESGMPKERFSAEFPKEGPSILRIQQVVRGDSAAYFCASSPKGTGNPADTQYFGPGTRLTVL.

Note on this clone: The junction shows a germline mismatch at one end, possibly a read error. The V call is TRBV28, the J call TRBJ1-2, with 8 bases matching TRBD1. The CDR3 consists of 12 residues. Germline loops: CDR1 MDHEN, CDR2 SYDVKM. This CDR3 is CASSLVDRGCTF. The CDR3 coding sequence is TGTGCCAGCAGTTTAGTCGACAGGGGCTGCACCTTC.

The J gene is TRBJ2-1, the V gene TRBV6-6; 10 nucleotides align to TRBD1. J gave up 9 bases and V 0 bases, and 5 bases lay outside the gene matches. Germline values: CDR1 MNHNY, CDR2 SVGAGI (reference sequence). There are 15 residues in the CDR3. The CDR3 nucleotides are TGTGCCAGCAGTTACTCGGGACAGGGGTTTGGTGAGCAGTTCTTC. Protein sequence: CASSYSGQGFGEQFF.

This chain joins TRBV7-9 and TRBJ2-6; 11 bases match TRBD1. The junction had 10 bases not matched to a gene; V was cut back by 5 bases and J by 4 bases. The CDR3 covers 18 residues. Germline values: CDR1 SEHNR, CDR2 FQNEAQ (reference sequence). In nucleotides, the CDR3 is TGTGCCAGCAGCCCCGGACAGGGGGCGATGGAAGGGGCCAACGTCCTGACTTTC. Residues: CASSPGQGAMEGANVLTF.

J is TRBJ1-6 and V is TRBV6-1, with TRBD1 as a possible D gene (6 bases). There are 17 residues in the CDR3. CDR1 is MNHNS, CDR2 SASEGT, per germline. Trimming shortened V by 3 bases and J by 8 bases, and 20 bases separated the two germline ends. In nucleotides, the CDR3 is TGTGCCAGCAGTGAGGGCGGGGGCCTCCCTCTATATTCACCCCTCCACTTT. Its translation: CASSEGGGLPLYSPLHF.

This chain joins TRBV28 and TRBJ1-1; the D gene is possibly TRBD1 (6 bases). The V end lost 5 bases, the J end lost 1 base, and 11 bases lay between the germline ends. CDR3 length: 14 residues. Germline lookup yields CDR1 MDHEN and CDR2 SYDVKM. CDR3 DNA: TGTGCCAGCAGTCCTGGACAGAGGAACACTGAAGCTTTCTTT. Translating gives CASSPGQRNTEAFF.

The chain couples TRBV2 to TRBJ1-5; 12 nucleotides agree with TRBD1. From germline, CDR1 is SNHLY and CDR2 FYNNEI. V lost 6 bases and J lost 2; bases outside the gene matches: 2. CDR3 length: 15 residues. The CDR3 nucleotides read TGTGCCAGCAGCGGGACAGGGGGCGGCAATCAGCCCCAGCATTTT. It specifies CASSGTGGGNQPQHF.

CDR3 region: CASSLEVRGTYNEQFF. CDR3 DNA: TGTGCCAGCAGCTTAGAGGTGCGGGGCACCTACAATGAGCAGTTCTTC. The rearrangement joins TRBV7-6 to TRBJ2-1, with D perhaps TRBD2 (6 bases). CDR3 length: 16 amino acids. Germline loops: CDR1 SGHVS, CDR2 FNYEAQ. The V end was cut by 1 base, the J end by 2 bases, with 12 bases between.